A single sample gave rise to the 28 T cell receptor beta chains below, sequenced in a study of blood T cells in healthy people across ages. A second PCR, run for roughly 7 to 12 cycles, used a sample-barcoded 5' primer plus a J-beta primer mix. TCRdb passed the 5' RACE reads through MiXCR, listing each CDR3 protein once. The sample has some 880,000 distinct CDR3 sequences, about 36% seen once. The sequenced sample was blood. Source of these receptors: a man in his late teens or twenties in good health.

As concerns this clonotype: A much larger clone sits a single nucleotide away, making a read error possible. The rearrangement uses TRBV5-1 and TRBJ2-5, with D hard to call. The end of the DNA aligns better with TRBJ2-7, so the J call may be wrong. Germline V gene lookup returns CDR1 SGHRS and CDR2 YFSETQ. This CDR3 comprises 13 residues. The CDR3 DNA follows: TGCGCCAGCAGCTTGCTAGGGAACGACGAGCAGTACTTC. This codes for CASSLLGNDEQYF.

V usage is TRBV20-1 and J usage is TRBJ1-1; maybe TRBD1 (5 bases). The V gene's germline CDR1 is DFQATT and CDR2 SNEGSKA (reference sequence). The CDR3 extends over 14 amino acids. With 0 bases removed from V and 1 base from J, the gap between germline ends came to 9 bases. The CDR3 loop reads CSAREAGWNTEAFF. The CDR3 bases are TGCAGTGCTAGAGAGGCAGGGTGGAACACTGAAGCTTTCTTT.

V is TRBV20-1 and J is TRBJ2-5; no clear D gene. The J call may be incorrect, as the DNA end agrees better with TRBJ2-7. Germline CDR1 reads DFQATT; CDR2 reads SNEGSKA (reference sequence). This CDR3 spans 12 amino acids. The CDR3 region is CSASNSRYEQYF. CDR3 nucleotide sequence: TGCAGTGCTAGCAATTCCCGATACGAGCAGTACTTC.

V usage is TRBV7-3 and J usage is TRBJ2-1; 8 bases align to TRBD2. In germline, CDR1 is SGHTA, CDR2 FQGTGA. V shed 4 bases and J 0 bases; nucleotides not matched to a gene: 5. CDR3 size: 16 residues. The CDR3 nucleotides read TGTGCCAGCAGCTCAACTAGCGGTAGCTCCTACAATGAGCAGTTCTTC. It yields the protein CASSSTSGSSYNEQFF. Supplemented by reference TRBV7-3 and TRBJ2-1, the full variable domain reads GAGVSQTPSNKVTEKGKYVELRCDPISGHTALYWYRQSLGQGPEFLIYFQGTGAADDSGLPNDRFFAVRPEGSVSTLKIQRTERGDSAVYLCASSSTSGSSYNEQFFGPGTRLTVL.

The rearrangement joins TRBV20-1 to TRBJ1-2; no firm D call. Germline CDR1 and CDR2: DFQATT and SNEGSKA (reference sequence). The V and J ends lost 0 bases and 0 bases respectively, with 11 bases between them. The CDR3 loop spans 15 amino acids. The CDR3 coding sequence is TGCAGTGCTAGAGATGGCTCGGGAGCTAACTATGGCTACACCTTC. Encoded protein: CSARDGSGANYGYTF.

V is TRBV20-1 and J is TRBJ1-2, with D maybe TRBD1 (6 bases). Germline-derived CDR1 and CDR2 are DFQATT and SNEGSKA (reference sequence). Trimming left V 6 bases short and J 7 bases short, with 21 bases between. The CDR3 length is 14 residues. Here the CDR3 reads CSAESQGQGSGYTF. The DNA of the CDR3 is TGCAGTGCGGAAAGCCAGGGGCAAGGAAGTGGCTACACCTTC.

The chain employs TRBV6-5 and TRBJ1-1, with D maybe TRBD1 (6 bases). Trimming cost V 2 bases and J 8 bases, with 12 bases left between them. From germline, CDR1 is MNHEY and CDR2 SVGAGI. The CDR3 is 13 residues long. CDR3 protein: CASSYRGGAEAFF. The DNA for the CDR3 is TGTGCCAGCAGTTACCGTGGGGGGGCAGAAGCTTTCTTT.

This clonotype was observed at least ten times. The V and J genes are TRBV5-1 and TRBJ2-3, with 8 bases lining up with TRBD1. The V gene end was trimmed by 4 bases and the J gene end by 6 bases; junction bases not matched to a gene: 19. CDR1 SGHRS and CDR2 YFSETQ come from the germline V gene. The CDR3 has 18 residues. DNA of the CDR3: TGCGCCAGCAGCACCGGACAGGGTTTTTCGTTTCAGTCGGATACGCAGTATTTT. This codes for CASSTGQGFSFQSDTQYF. Supplemented by reference TRBV5-1 and TRBJ2-3, the full variable domain reads KAGVTQTPRYLIKTRGQQVTLSCSPISGHRSVSWYQQTPGQGLQFLFEYFSETQRNKGNFPGRFSGRQFSNSRSEMNVSTLELGDSALYLCASSTGQGFSFQSDTQYFGPGTRLTVL.

This clonotype was seen more than once but under ten times. The chain recombines TRBV7-9 with TRBJ2-5, with 8 nucleotides matching TRBD1. With 0 bases clipped from V and 4 bases from J, the junction kept 4 bases outside the gene matches. The CDR3 consists of 15 residues. The germline gives CDR1 SEHNR, CDR2 FQNEAQ (reference sequence). CDR3 sequence reads: CASSLAQGARETQYF. CDR3 nucleotides: TGTGCCAGCAGCTTAGCGCAGGGGGCTCGAGAGACCCAGTACTTC.

This clonotype has more than one count but fewer than ten. CDR3 coding DNA: TGTGCCACCAGCAGAGATGGGTCGGGGGGCTCCTACAATGAGCAGTTCTTC. Translating gives CATSRDGSGGSYNEQFF. J is TRBJ2-1 and V is TRBV15; 7 nucleotides line up with TRBD2. V lost 0 bases to trimming and J lost 0 bases; unmatched junction nucleotides: 5. Germline values: CDR1 LNHNV, CDR2 YYDKDF (reference sequence). This CDR3 has 17 residues.

In this sample, this clonotype turned up a few times. The chain carries TRBV9 and TRBJ1-2, with a possible D match to TRBD1 (6 bases). CDR3 length: 15 amino acids. The V gene's germline CDR1 is SGDLS and CDR2 YYNGEE. The ends were cut back, 4 bases at V and 2 bases at J, with 15 bases in the middle. DNA for the CDR3: TGTGCCAGCAGCCCCGACAGGACGACCAACTATGGCTACACCTTC. Its translation: CASSPDRTTNYGYTF.

This chain connects TRBV20-1 to TRBJ2-4; D possibly uses TRBD1 or TRBD2 (6 bases each). Germline V gene lookup returns CDR1 DFQATT and CDR2 SNEGSKA (reference sequence). The CDR3 contains 18 residues. Between the trimmed V and J ends, which lost 0 bases and 0 bases, there was a span of 18 bases. CDR3 in amino acids: CSARDRLWGAGAKNIQYF. The CDR3 region has the DNA TGCAGTGCTAGAGATAGGCTCTGGGGGGCGGGAGCCAAAAACATTCAGTACTTC.

The chain carries TRBV7-2 and TRBJ1-4, with no clear D. V was clipped by 5 bases and J by 4 bases, with 14 bases between them. This CDR3 is built from 15 residues. CDR1 SGHTA and CDR2 FQGNSA come from the germline V gene. CDR3 loop: CASSGEIWSNEKLFF. As DNA, the CDR3 is TGTGCCAGCAGCGGGGAGATATGGAGTAATGAAAAACTGTTTTTT.

The genes are TRBV5-1 and TRBJ2-5; 10 bases match TRBD1. Trimming removed 5 bases from V and 5 bases from J; junction bases left unmatched: 12. Germline V CDR1 and CDR2: SGHRS, YFSETQ. CDR3 length equals 16 residues. The CDR3: CASSLTSGQGTETQYF. CDR3 nucleotide sequence: TGCGCCAGCAGTCTAACCTCGGGACAGGGGACGGAGACCCAGTACTTC.

This clonotype was detected only a few times. The chain recombines TRBV20-1 with TRBJ1-2; possibly TRBD1 for D (5 bases). V dropped 0 bases and J dropped 1 base, with 21 bases sitting between them. The CDR3 is 18 amino acids. CDR1 DFQATT and CDR2 SNEGSKA come from the germline V gene (reference sequence). This CDR3 reads CSARDPGTSSAVNYGYTF. DNA of the CDR3: TGCAGTGCTAGAGATCCCGGGACCTCAAGCGCAGTTAACTATGGCTACACCTTC.

The V gene is TRBV28, the J gene TRBJ2-3; 7 bases are a match to TRBD1. This CDR3 comprises 16 residues. V was pared by 5 bases and J by 2 bases, with 10 bases of the junction left unmatched. CDR1 is MDHEN and CDR2 is SYDVKM in the germline V gene. The CDR3 here is CASSTPGQASTDTQYF. CDR3 bases: TGTGCCAGCAGTACCCCAGGACAGGCCTCCACAGATACGCAGTATTTT.

This clonotype showed up just a few times. J is TRBJ1-6 and V is TRBV12-3 or TRBV12-4; the D gene is possibly TRBD1 (5 bases). Trimming stripped 3 bases from V and 16 bases from J, with 13 bases between. The CDR3 loop spans 12 amino acids. The DNA for the CDR3 is TGTGCCAGCAGTTTTCATGAGGGGATTCTCCACTTT. Encoded protein: CASSFHEGILHF.

This clonotype was recorded only once. Germline is not matched at one junction end, which may reflect a read error. The chain combines TRBV4-3 with TRBJ1-4; TRBD1 matches at 10 bases. The CDR3 has 15 residues. Germline V gene data show CDR1 as LGHNA and CDR2 as YSLEER. The CDR3 is CVSSRGTGENEKLFF. The CDR3 DNA follows: TGCGTCAGCAGCCGCGGGACAGGGGAAAATGAAAAACTGTTTTTT.

J is TRBJ2-1 and V is TRBV7-8; weak D call: TRBD1 (5 bases). The CDR3 contains 13 residues. The germline V gene has CDR1 SGHVS and CDR2 FQNEAQ. V lost 5 bases to trimming and J lost 5 bases, with 10 bases between them. The CDR3 nucleotides are TGTGCCAGCAGCATAAGGGGTAACAATGAGCAGTTCTTC. Translation: CASSIRGNNEQFF.

This chain uses TRBV3-1 with TRBJ2-1, with 8 bases fitting TRBD1. The CDR3 runs to 17 residues. V shed 4 bases, J shed 8 bases, and the junction held 16 bases outside the gene matches. Germline lookup yields CDR1 LGHDT and CDR2 YNNKEL (reference sequence). The CDR3 region has the DNA TGTGCCAGCAGCCTAAGATCAGCTGGACAGGGTCGGGATGAGCAGTTCTTC. This sequence encodes CASSLRSAGQGRDEQFF.

J is TRBJ2-3 and V is TRBV11-2; 7 nucleotides align to TRBD1. Trimming at V came to 4 bases and at J to 14 bases, leaving 9 bases not matched to a gene. The CDR3 consists of 12 residues. The germline CDR1 and CDR2 sequences are SGHAT and FQNNGV. The CDR3 nucleotides read TGTGCCAGCAGCTCTACAGACAGGGTAGTGTATTTT. It encodes CASSSTDRVVYF. The full variable domain, completed using reference TRBV11-2 and TRBJ2-3, is EAGVAQSPRYKIIEKRQSVAFWCNPISGHATLYWYQQILGQGPKLLIQFQNNGVVDDSQLPKDRFSAERLKGVDSTLKIQPAKLEDSAVYLCASSSTDRVVYFGPGTRLTVL.

This chain uses TRBV5-6 with TRBJ2-7; D not resolved. V gave up 4 bases and J gave up 6 bases, with 17 bases separating them. CDR1 and CDR2 from the germline V gene are SGHDT and YYEEEE. This CDR3 has 14 residues. CDR3 sequence (DNA): TGTGCCAGCAGCGCGAAGGACGGCTCGGGCGAGCAGTACTTC. It specifies CASSAKDGSGEQYF.

The rearrangement joins TRBV2 to TRBJ2-5; 10 bases fit TRBD1. V trimming: 7 bases; J trimming: 5 bases; junction bases outside the gene matches: 10. The length of the CDR3 is 15 residues. Germline CDR1 and CDR2: SNHLY and FYNNEI. The CDR3 nucleotides read TGTGCCAGCAAAGTAGACAGGGGGCGCGGTGAGACCCAGTACTTC. This encodes CASKVDRGRGETQYF.

The genes are TRBV4-3 and TRBJ2-4; 12 bases map to TRBD2. Trimming cost V 5 bases and J 13 bases; bases outside gene matches: 15. The CDR3 runs 16 residues. Germline CDR1 reads LGHNA; CDR2 reads YSLEER. The CDR3 DNA is TGCGCCAGCAGCAAACTAGCGGGAGGACCCCGTAGTGAGCAGTACTTC. Protein sequence: CASSKLAGGPRSEQYF.

The chain links TRBV20-1 to TRBJ1-4; D gene uncertain. Trimming pared 3 bases from V and 0 bases from J, leaving 14 bases between. Looked up from germline, CDR1 is DFQATT and CDR2 is SNEGSKA (reference sequence). The length of the CDR3 is 16 residues. CDR3 sequence (DNA): TGCAGTGCTAGGTGGCCATCAGAGTCAACTAATGAAAAACTGTTTTTT. Encoded protein: CSARWPSESTNEKLFF.

This chain joins TRBV4-2 and TRBJ2-7; TRBD2 matches at 7 bases. The CDR3 contains 13 residues. The V gene's germline CDR1 is LGHNA and CDR2 YNFKEQ. Trimming cost V 1 base and J 9 bases; bases outside gene matches: 6. The CDR3 nucleotides read TGTGCCAGCAGCCAAGTTAGTACGGGGGGGCAGTACTTC. This translates into CASSQVSTGGQYF.

To note about this clonotype: A clone one base away is much larger, so this may be a read error. V and J are TRBV10-3 and TRBJ2-7; unclear D gene. CDR1 and CDR2 (germline): ENHRY, SYGVKD. V lost 4 bases to trimming and J lost 7 bases, with 11 bases between them. The CDR3 runs to 12 residues. The CDR3 DNA follows: TGTGCCATCAGTGGGGGAATGGATGAGCAGTACTTC. This gives the protein CAISGGMDEQYF.

This chain joins TRBV6-1 and TRBJ2-7; 8 bases agree with TRBD1. The CDR3 totals 14 residues. J was trimmed by 5 bases and V by 2 bases; bases with no gene match: 5. Germline V lookup: CDR1 MNHNS, CDR2 SASEGT. This CDR3 is CASSEKQGVHEQYF. CDR3 DNA sequence: TGTGCCAGCAGTGAAAAACAGGGGGTGCACGAGCAGTACTTC.